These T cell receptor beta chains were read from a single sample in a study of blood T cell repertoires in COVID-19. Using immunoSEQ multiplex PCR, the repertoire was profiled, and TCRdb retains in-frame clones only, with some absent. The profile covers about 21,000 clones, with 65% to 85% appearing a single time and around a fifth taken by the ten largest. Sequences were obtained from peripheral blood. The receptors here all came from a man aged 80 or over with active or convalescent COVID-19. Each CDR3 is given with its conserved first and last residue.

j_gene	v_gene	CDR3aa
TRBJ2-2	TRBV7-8	CASNSRGRRVYTGELFF
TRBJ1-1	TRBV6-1	CASSDTGAKGTEAFF
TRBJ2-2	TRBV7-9	CASGRDTGELFF
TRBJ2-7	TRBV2	CASRQGPYEQYF
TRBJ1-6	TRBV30	CAWRGTGDRNSPLHF
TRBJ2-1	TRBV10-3	CAISESSGRTKSNEQFF
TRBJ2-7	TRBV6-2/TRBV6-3	CASSYLSGQVHEQYF
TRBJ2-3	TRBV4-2	CASSQDPSLAGGRTDTQYF
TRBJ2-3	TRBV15	CATSLGTATDTQYF
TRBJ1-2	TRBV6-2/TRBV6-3	CASSYKSGYYGYTF
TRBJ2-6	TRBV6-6	CASTNSGANVLTF
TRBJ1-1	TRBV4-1	CASSQGAGTEAFF
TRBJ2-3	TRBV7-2	CASRSGSGVSTDTQYF
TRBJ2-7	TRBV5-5	CASSGAGGQGAEQYF
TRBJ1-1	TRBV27	CASSFMGAGNTEAFF
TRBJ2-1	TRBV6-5	CASTVAGGDYNEQFF
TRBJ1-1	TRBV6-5	CASSSHRAENTEAFF
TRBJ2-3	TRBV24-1	CATSDLTGADTQYF
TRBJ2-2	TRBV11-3	CASSQQGATGELFF
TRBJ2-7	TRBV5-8	CASSLLYRRYEQYF
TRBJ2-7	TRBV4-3	CASSQEGWEEQYF
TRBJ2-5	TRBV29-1	CSADRDETQYF
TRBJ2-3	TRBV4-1	CASSQDNGRWDTQYF
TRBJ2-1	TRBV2	CASSGQGGYNEQFF
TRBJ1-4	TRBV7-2	CASRPGANEKLFF
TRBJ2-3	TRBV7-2	CASSLVGGGPDTQYF
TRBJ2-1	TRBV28	CASSLSGTYNEQFF
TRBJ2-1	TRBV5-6	CASSLVQGRDEQFF
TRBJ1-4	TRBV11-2	CASSFDRGTNEKLFF
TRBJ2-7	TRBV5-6	CASSLLGLAHDF
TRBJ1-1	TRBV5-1	CASSPDWAKNTEAFF
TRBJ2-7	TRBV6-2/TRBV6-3	CASSYSRASGNSYEQYF
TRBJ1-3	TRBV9	CASSARQGSGNTIYF
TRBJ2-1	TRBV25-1	CASTPTDYNEQFF
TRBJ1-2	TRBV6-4	CASRPDRFNYGYTF
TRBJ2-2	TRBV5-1	CASHDKNTGELFF
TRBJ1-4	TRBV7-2	CASSLVSGANEKLFF
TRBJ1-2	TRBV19	CASIDRVGSAGYTF
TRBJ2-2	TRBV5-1	CASSTTGFTGELFF
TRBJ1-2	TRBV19	CASSGPGQVNYGYTF
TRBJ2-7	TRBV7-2	CASSLARKTYEQYF
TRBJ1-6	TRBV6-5	CASTHLQDSPLHF
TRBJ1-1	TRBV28	CASSWRTEAFF
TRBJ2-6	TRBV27	CASTALPGQTWGDCSGANVLTF
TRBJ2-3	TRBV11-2	CASSPGQEPYTDTQYF
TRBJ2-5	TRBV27	CASARLAGEETQYF
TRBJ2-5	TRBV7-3	CASSLIGALGTQYF
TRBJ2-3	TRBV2	CASRSGGAPSTDTQYF
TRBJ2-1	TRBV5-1	CASSTDYLDEQFF
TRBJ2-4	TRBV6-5	CASRKRESIQYF
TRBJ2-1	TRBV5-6	CASSSVGVGRGQFF
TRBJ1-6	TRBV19	CASRGQGVTPLHF
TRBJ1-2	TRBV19	CASSIQEYYGYTF
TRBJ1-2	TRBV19	CASSKQGNYGYTF
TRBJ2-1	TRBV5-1	CASSLVVAEEQFF
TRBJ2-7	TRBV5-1	CASSPDRAYEQYF
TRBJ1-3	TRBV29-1	CSVAGDSRKGTIYF
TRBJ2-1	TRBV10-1	CASSRGSSYNEQFF
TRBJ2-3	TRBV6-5	CASSYPSGPSTDTQYF